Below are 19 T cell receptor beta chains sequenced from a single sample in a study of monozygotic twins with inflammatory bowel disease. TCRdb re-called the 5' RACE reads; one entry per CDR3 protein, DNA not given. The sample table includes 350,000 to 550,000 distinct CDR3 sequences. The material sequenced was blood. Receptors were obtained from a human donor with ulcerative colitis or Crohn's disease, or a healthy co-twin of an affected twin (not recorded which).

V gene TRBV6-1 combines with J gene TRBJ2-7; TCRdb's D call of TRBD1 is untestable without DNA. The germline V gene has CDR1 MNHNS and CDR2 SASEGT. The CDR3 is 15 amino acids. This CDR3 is CASRISGTSSYEQYF.

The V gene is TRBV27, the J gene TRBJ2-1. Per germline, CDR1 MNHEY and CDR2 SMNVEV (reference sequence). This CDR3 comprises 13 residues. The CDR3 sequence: CASTASSYNEQFF.

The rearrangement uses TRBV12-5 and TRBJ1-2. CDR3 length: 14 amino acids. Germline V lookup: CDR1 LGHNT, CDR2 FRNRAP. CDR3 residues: CASGLDREISGYTF.

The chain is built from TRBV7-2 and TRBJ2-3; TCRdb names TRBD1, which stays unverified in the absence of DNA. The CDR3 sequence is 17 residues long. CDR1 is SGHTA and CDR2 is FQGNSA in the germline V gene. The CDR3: CASSLAGGQISTDTQYF.

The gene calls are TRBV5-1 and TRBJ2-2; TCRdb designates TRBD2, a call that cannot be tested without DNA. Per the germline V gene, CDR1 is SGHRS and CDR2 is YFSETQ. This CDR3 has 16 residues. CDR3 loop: CASRPEGTGNTGELFF.

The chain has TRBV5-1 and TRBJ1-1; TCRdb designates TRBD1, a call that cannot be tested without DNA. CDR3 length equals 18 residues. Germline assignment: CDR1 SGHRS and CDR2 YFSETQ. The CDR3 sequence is CASSPGSGQGLKNTEAFF.

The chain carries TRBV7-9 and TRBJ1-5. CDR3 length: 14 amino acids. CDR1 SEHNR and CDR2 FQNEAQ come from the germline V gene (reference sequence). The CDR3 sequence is CASSLARTSKPQHF.

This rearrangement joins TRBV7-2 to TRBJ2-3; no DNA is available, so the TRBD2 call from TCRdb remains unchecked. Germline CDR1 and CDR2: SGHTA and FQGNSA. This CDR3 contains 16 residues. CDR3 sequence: CASSLLGLAFTDTQYF.

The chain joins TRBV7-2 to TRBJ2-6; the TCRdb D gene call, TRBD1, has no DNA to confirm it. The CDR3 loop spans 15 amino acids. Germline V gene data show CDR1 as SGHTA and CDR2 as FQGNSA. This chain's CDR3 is CASSQGTGSSNVLTF.

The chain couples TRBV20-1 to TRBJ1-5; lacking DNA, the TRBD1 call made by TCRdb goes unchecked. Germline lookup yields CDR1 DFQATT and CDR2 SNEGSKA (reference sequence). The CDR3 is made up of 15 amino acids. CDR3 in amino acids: CSATTGTGVNQPQHF.

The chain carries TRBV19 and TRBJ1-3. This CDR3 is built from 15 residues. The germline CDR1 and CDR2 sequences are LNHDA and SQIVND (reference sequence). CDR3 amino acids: CASSFLSGPGNTIYF.

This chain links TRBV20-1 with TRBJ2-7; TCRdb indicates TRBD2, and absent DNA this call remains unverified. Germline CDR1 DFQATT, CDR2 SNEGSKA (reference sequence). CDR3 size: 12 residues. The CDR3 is CSARDGGHEQYF.

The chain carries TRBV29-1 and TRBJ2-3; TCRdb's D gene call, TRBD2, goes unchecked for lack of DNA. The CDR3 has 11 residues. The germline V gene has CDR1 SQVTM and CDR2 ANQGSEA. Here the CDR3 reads CSVNTGTTLYF.

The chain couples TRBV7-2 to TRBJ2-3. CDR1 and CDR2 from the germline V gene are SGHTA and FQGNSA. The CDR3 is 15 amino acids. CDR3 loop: CASSLDPSSTDTQYF.

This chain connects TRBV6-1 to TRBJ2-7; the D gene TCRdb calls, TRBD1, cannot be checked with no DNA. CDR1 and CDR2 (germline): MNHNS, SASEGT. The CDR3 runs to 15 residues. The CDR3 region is CASSVRTGGGYEQYF.

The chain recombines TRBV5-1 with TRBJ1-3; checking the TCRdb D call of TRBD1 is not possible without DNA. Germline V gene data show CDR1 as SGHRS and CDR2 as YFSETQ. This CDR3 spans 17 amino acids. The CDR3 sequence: CASSLDPTGISGNTIYF.

The chain's CDR3 is CASSYAVDDGIEAFF. J is TRBJ1-1 and V is TRBV6-2 or TRBV6-3. In germline, CDR1 is MNHEY, CDR2 SVGEGT. CDR3 length: 15 amino acids.

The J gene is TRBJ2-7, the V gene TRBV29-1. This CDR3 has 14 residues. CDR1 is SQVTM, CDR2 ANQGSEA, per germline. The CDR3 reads CSVASGDYSYEQYF.

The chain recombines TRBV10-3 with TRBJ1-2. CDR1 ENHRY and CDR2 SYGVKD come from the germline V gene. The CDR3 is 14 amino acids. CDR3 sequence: CAISESSLTDGYTF.